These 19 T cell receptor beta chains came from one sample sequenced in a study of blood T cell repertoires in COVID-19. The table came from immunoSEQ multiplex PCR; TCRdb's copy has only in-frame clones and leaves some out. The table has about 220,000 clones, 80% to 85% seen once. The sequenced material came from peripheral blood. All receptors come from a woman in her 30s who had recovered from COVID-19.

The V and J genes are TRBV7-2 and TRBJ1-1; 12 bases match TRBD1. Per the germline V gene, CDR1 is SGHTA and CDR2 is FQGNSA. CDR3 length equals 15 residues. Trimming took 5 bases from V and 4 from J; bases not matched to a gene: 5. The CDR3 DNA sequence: TGTGCCAGCAGCGGGACAGGGGGCCGCCGCACTGAAGCTTTCTTT. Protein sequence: CASSGTGGRRTEAFF. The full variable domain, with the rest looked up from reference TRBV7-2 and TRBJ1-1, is GAGVSQSPSNKVTEKGKDVELRCDPISGHTALYWYRQSLGQGLEFLIYFQGNSAPDKSGLPSDRFSAERTGGSVSTLTIQRTQQEDSAVYLCASSGTGGRRTEAFFGQGTRLTVV.

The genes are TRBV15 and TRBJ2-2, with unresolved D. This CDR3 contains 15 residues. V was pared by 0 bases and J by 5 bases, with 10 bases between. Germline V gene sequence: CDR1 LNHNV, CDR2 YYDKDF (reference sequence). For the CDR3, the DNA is TGTGCCACCAGCAGAGAAGACTTAGAAACCGGGGAGCTGTTTTTT. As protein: CATSREDLETGELFF.

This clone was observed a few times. The CDR3 protein is CASSFGGIRVHEQYF. CDR3 DNA sequence: TGTGCCAGCAGTTTCGGGGGGATTAGGGTCCACGAGCAGTACTTC. The chain recombines TRBV27 with TRBJ2-7, with 7 bases lining up with TRBD2. V trimming: 3 bases; J trimming: 5 bases; junction bases outside the gene matches: 10. The V gene's germline CDR1 is MNHEY and CDR2 SMNVEV (reference sequence). The CDR3 sequence is 15 residues long.

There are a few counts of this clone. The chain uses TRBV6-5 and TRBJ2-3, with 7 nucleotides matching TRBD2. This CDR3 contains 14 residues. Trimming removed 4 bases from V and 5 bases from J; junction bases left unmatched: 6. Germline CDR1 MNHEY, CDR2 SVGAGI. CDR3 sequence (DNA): TGTGCCAGCAGTTGGGCGGGAGCGGAAGATACGCAGTATTTT. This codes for CASSWAGAEDTQYF.

CDR3 nucleotide sequence: TGTGCCAGCAGCTCACGCGGGGGTTGGGACACTGAAGCTTTCTTT. Translated, it gives CASSSRGGWDTEAFF. V usage is TRBV11-2 and J usage is TRBJ1-1, with D possibly being TRBD1 (5 bases). V lost 4 bases, J lost 3 bases, and 15 bases lay in between. The CDR3 length is 15 residues. Germline values: CDR1 SGHAT, CDR2 FQNNGV.

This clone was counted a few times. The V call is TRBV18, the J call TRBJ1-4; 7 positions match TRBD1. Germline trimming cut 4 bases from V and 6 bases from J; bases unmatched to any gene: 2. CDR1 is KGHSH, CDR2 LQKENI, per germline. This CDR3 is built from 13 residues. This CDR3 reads CASSQGQHEKLFF. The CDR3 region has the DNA TGTGCCAGCTCACAGGGACAGCATGAAAAACTGTTTTTT.

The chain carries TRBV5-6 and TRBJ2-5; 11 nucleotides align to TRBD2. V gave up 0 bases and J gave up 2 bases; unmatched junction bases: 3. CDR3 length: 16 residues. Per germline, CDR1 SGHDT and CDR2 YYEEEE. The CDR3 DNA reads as TGTGCCAGCAGCTTGGGACTAGCGGGGCTACAAGAGACCCAGTACTTC. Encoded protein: CASSLGLAGLQETQYF.

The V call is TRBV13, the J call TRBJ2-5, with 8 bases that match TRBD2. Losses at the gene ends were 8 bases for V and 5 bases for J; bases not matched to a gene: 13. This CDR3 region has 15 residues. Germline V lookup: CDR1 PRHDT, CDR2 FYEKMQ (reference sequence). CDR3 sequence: CASGVRLAGRETQYF. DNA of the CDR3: TGTGCCAGCGGTGTACGGCTAGCGGGTCGGGAGACCCAGTACTTC.

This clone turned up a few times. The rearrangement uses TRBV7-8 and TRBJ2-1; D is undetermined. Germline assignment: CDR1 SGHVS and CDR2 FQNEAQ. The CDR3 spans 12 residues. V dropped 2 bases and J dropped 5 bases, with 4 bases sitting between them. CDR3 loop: CASSLYNNEQFF. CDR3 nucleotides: TGTGCCAGCAGCTTATATAACAATGAGCAGTTCTTC.

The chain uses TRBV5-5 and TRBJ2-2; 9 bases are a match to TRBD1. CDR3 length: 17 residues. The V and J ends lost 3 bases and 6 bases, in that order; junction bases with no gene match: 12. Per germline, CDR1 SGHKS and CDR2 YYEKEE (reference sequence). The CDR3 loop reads CASSWKPGQGFAGELFF. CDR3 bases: TGTGCCAGCAGCTGGAAGCCGGGACAGGGTTTCGCCGGGGAGCTGTTTTTT.

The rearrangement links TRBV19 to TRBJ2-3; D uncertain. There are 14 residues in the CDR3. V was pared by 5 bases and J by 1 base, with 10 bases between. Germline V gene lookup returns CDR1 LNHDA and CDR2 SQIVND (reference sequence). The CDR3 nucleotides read TGTGCCAGTAGTCTCAACCAGGGCACAGATACGCAGTATTTT. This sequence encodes CASSLNQGTDTQYF.

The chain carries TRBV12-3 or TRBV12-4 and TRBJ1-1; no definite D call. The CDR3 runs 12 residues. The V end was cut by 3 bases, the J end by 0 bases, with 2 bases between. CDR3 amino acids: CASSFVNTEAFF. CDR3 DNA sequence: TGTGCCAGCAGTTTCGTGAACACTGAAGCTTTCTTT.

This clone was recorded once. The CDR3 here is CAISEKAEVTGELFF. The CDR3 nucleotides read TGTGCCATCAGTGAGAAGGCCGAGGTTACCGGGGAGCTGTTTTTT. The chain has TRBV10-3 and TRBJ2-2; D is unclear. Trimming pared 2 bases from V and 5 bases from J, leaving 12 bases between. Germline-derived CDR1 and CDR2 are ENHRY and SYGVKD. The CDR3 sequence is 15 residues long.

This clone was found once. The CDR3 DNA reads as TGTGCCAGCAGTGACCTTGGGACAGGAAACAATGAGCAGTTCTTC. Encoded protein: CASSDLGTGNNEQFF. The chain employs TRBV2 and TRBJ2-1; the match to TRBD1 covers 8 bases. The CDR3 has 15 residues. Germline CDR1 reads SNHLY; CDR2 reads FYNNEI. The junction had 6 bases not matched to a gene; V was cut back by 3 bases and J by 5 bases.

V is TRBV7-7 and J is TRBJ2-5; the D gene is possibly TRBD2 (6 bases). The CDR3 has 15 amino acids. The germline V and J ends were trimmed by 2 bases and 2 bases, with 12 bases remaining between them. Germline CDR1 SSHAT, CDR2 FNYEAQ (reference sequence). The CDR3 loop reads CASSLRVADQETQYF. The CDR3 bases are TGTGCCAGCAGCTTAAGGGTAGCGGATCAAGAGACCCAGTACTTC.

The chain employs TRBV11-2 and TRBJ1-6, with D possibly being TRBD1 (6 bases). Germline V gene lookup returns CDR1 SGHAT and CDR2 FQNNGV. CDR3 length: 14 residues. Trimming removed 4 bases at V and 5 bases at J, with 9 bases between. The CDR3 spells CASSSRGNNSPLHF. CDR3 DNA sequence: TGTGCCAGCAGCTCGAGGGGGAATAATTCACCCCTCCACTTT. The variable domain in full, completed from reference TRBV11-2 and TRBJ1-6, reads EAGVAQSPRYKIIEKRQSVAFWCNPISGHATLYWYQQILGQGPKLLIQFQNNGVVDDSQLPKDRFSAERLKGVDSTLKIQPAKLEDSAVYLCASSSRGNNSPLHFGNGTRLTVT.

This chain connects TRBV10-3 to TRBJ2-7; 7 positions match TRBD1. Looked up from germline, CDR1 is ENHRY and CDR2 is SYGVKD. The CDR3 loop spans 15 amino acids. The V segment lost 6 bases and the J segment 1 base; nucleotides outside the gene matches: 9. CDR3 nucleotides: TGTGCCATCAGGGTAGGGGGCGGCAGTTCCTACGAGCAGTACTTC. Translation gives CAIRVGGGSSYEQYF.

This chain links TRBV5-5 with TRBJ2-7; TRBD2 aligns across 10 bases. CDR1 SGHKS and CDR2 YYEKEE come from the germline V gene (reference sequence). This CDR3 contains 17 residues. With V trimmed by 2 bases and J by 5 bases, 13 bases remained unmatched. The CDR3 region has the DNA TGTGCCAGCAGCTTTCGAGCGGGAGGGCCTAGGGCCCACGAGCAGTACTTC. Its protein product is CASSFRAGGPRAHEQYF.

The CDR3 DNA reads TGTGCCAGCAGTTTCCCCATAACTCTCCCGAGCGATGGTCAAGAGACCCAGTACTTC. It specifies CASSFPITLPSDGQETQYF. The J gene is TRBJ2-5, the V gene TRBV28; D gene unclear. The CDR3 length is 19 residues. Trimming took off 3 bases at V and 2 bases at J, with 25 bases between the two ends. Per germline, CDR1 MDHEN and CDR2 SYDVKM.